A single sample gave rise to the 24 T cell receptor beta chains below, sequenced in a study of molecular identifiers for immune sequencing clone quantification. TCRdb redid the calling of the PCR reads with MiXCR, one entry per CDR3 protein. The repertoire consists of about 640,000 distinct CDR3 sequences, with 15% to 20% occurring once and the leading ten covering 0.75% to 0.95%. Material for sequencing was naive CD8+ T cells from blood, with Jurkat cell RNA spiked in. The sample's subset: FACS-sorted CD8+CD4-CCR7+CD45RA+ naive T cells. The receptors were gathered from a human donor in good health. Some libraries in this study had Jurkat cell RNA spiked in.

This clonotype was observed many times. The rearrangement joins TRBV7-3 to TRBJ2-5, with 13 bases matching TRBD2. The CDR3 totals 15 residues. Germline trimming cut 8 bases from V and 2 bases from J; bases unmatched to any gene: 5. In germline, CDR1 is SGHTA, CDR2 FQGTGA. This CDR3 is CASGMGLAGQETQYF. DNA of the CDR3: TGTGCCAGCGGAATGGGACTAGCGGGGCAAGAGACCCAGTACTTC.

This clonotype was recorded many times. The rearrangement links TRBV28 to TRBJ2-2, with D hard to call. The germline V gene encodes CDR1 MDHEN and CDR2 SYDVKM. The ends were cut back, 5 bases at V and 2 bases at J, with 12 bases in the middle. The CDR3 contains 15 residues. DNA of the CDR3: TGTGCCAGCAGTCCCCGTAGGGTTAACACCGGGGAGCTGTTTTTT. This encodes CASSPRRVNTGELFF.

The chain combines TRBV27 with TRBJ2-7, with D possibly matching TRBD1 (5 bases). CDR3 length: 16 amino acids. Trimming removed 2 bases at V and 5 bases at J, with 19 bases between. CDR1 and CDR2 (germline): MNHEY, SMNVEV (reference sequence). CDR3 DNA sequence: TGTGCCAGCAGTTTAAAGGGGCCGTTAAACCCTCACGAGCAGTACTTC. Translation gives CASSLKGPLNPHEQYF.

There are many counts of this clonotype. The rearrangement links TRBV13 to TRBJ1-4; D unclear. This CDR3 contains 14 residues. V dropped 7 bases and J dropped 3 bases, with 12 bases sitting between them. Per the germline V gene, CDR1 is PRHDT and CDR2 is FYEKMQ (reference sequence). CDR3 sequence: CASTTRRSNEKLFF. The CDR3, as DNA: TGTGCCAGCACCACGAGAAGATCTAATGAAAAACTGTTTTTT.

This clonotype was observed many times. The V and J genes are TRBV5-4 and TRBJ2-7, with D perhaps TRBD2 (5 bases). Trimming cost V 4 bases and J 0 bases, with 14 bases left between them. Germline loops: CDR1 SGHNT, CDR2 YYREEE (reference sequence). The CDR3 totals 15 residues. In DNA, the CDR3 is TGTGCCAGCAGCAGGACCCCCCGGGGCTCCTACGAGCAGTACTTC. Translating gives CASSRTPRGSYEQYF.

This clonotype occurred many times. V gene TRBV6-1 combines with J gene TRBJ2-7; a weak D match, TRBD2 (6 bases). CDR1 is MNHNS and CDR2 is SASEGT in the germline V gene. V dropped 8 bases and J dropped 2 bases, with 13 bases sitting between them. The CDR3 length is 13 residues. CDR3 region: CASGLAGTYEQYF. CDR3 DNA: TGTGCCAGCGGGCTTGCGGGGACCTACGAGCAGTACTTC.

The V gene is TRBV5-3, the J gene TRBJ1-6; a possible D gene is TRBD1 (5 bases). TRBV5-3 is treated as an ORF (open reading frame) with a function not yet certain. The CDR3 is made up of 17 amino acids. V was cut by 8 bases and J by 6 bases, with 24 bases left in between. Here the CDR3 DNA reads TGTGCCAGCAGCACTGTGGTGATAGGACAATCTAATTCACCCCTCCACTTT. Residues: CASSTVVIGQSNSPLHF.

Concerning this clonotype: A read error is possible here, since a much larger clone lies one base away. The chain employs TRBV7-9 and TRBJ1-6; no firm D call. This CDR3 spans 15 amino acids. The germline gives CDR1 SEHNR, CDR2 FQNEAQ (reference sequence). The CDR3 DNA sequence: TGTGCCAGCAGCTTAGTTTTAGGGAACAATTCACCCTTCCACTTT. It encodes CASSLVLGNNSPFHF.

The J gene is TRBJ1-1, the V gene TRBV27; 8 bases are shared with TRBD1. V lost 6 bases to trimming and J lost 4 bases; unmatched junction nucleotides: 7. In germline, CDR1 is MNHEY, CDR2 SMNVEV (reference sequence). This CDR3 spans 14 amino acids. CDR3 sequence reads: CASSPDREFTEAFF. The CDR3 bases are TGTGCCAGCAGCCCGGACAGGGAGTTCACTGAAGCTTTCTTT.

The V call is TRBV4-3, the J call TRBJ1-5; tentatively, D is TRBD1 (5 bases). Germline loops: CDR1 LGHNA, CDR2 YSLEER. The CDR3 is made up of 15 amino acids. V was trimmed by 2 bases and J by 4 bases, leaving 12 bases between them. The CDR3 is CASSQQGGGNQPQHF. The CDR3 DNA reads TGCGCCAGCAGCCAACAGGGAGGTGGGAATCAGCCCCAGCATTTT.

With respect to this clonotype: A much larger clone lies a single base off, so this may be a read error. The chain has TRBV29-1 and TRBJ1-2; TRBD1 is a possible D gene (5 bases). Per the germline V gene, CDR1 is SQVTM and CDR2 is ANQGSEA. CDR3 length equals 12 residues. Written as DNA, the CDR3 is TGCGGCGTTACGGACAACACCTATGGCTACACCTTC. Protein: CGVTDNTYGYTF.

This clonotype was picked up many times. The chain uses TRBV9 and TRBJ1-1, with D possibly being TRBD1 (5 bases). The CDR3 length is 14 residues. Germline values: CDR1 SGDLS, CDR2 YYNGEE. V lost 3 bases to trimming and J lost 4 bases, with 13 bases between them. In DNA form, the CDR3 reads TGTGCCAGCAGCGCAACCCCTGGGGGCACTGAAGCTTTCTTT. Amino acid sequence: CASSATPGGTEAFF.

This clonotype was seen only a few times. The J gene is TRBJ2-2, the V gene TRBV7-9; 7 nucleotides line up with TRBD1. V shed 3 bases, J shed 6 bases, and the junction held 10 bases outside the gene matches. Germline CDR1 and CDR2: SEHNR and FQNEAQ (reference sequence). CDR3 length: 16 amino acids. The CDR3 DNA follows: TGTGCCAGCAGCTTGAGGGACAGACCCCAGCCCGGGGAGCTGTTTTTT. Its protein is CASSLRDRPQPGELFF.

The chain recombines TRBV24-1 with TRBJ2-3; 8 positions match TRBD1. The germline V gene encodes CDR1 KGHDR and CDR2 SFDVKD. The CDR3 is made up of 17 amino acids. V dropped 1 base and J dropped 1; count of bases not matched to a gene: 6. This CDR3 reads CATSDLSGGEGTDTQYF. Written as DNA, the CDR3 is TGTGCCACCAGTGATTTATCAGGGGGCGAGGGCACAGATACGCAGTATTTT.

This clonotype occurred many times. The chain links TRBV27 to TRBJ1-1; D is ambiguous. The CDR3 spans 17 residues. V gave up 2 bases and J gave up 0 bases, with 16 bases separating them. The germline V gene has CDR1 MNHEY and CDR2 SMNVEV (reference sequence). CDR3 bases: TGTGCCAGCAGTTTAATTCCCAGACGGAATATGAACACTGAAGCTTTCTTT. Protein product: CASSLIPRRNMNTEAFF.

Note on this clonotype: Its ends do not fully match the called genes, so a read error is possible. The V call is TRBV20-1, the J call TRBJ2-3; 13 bases agree with TRBD2. This CDR3 comprises 17 residues. Germline loops: CDR1 DFQATT, CDR2 SNEGSKA (reference sequence). CDR3 coding DNA: TGCAGTGCTAGAGATTTGGGACTAGCGGGGCTCACAGATGCGCAGTATTTT. This translates into CSARDLGLAGLTDAQYF.

This clonotype was detected many times. V gene TRBV4-3 combines with J gene TRBJ2-3; 10 bases agree with TRBD2. CDR1 LGHNA and CDR2 YSLEER come from the germline V gene. Unmatched junction bases numbered 9, after V lost 0 bases and J lost 9 bases. The CDR3 covers 16 residues. Written as DNA, the CDR3 is TGCGCCAGCAGCCAAGATTGGCTAGCGGGAGAGCACACGCAGTATTTT. Translating it yields CASSQDWLAGEHTQYF.

Ten or more counts support this clonotype. The chain links TRBV28 to TRBJ1-4; D perhaps matches TRBD1 (6 bases). Per the germline V gene, CDR1 is MDHEN and CDR2 is SYDVKM. V was cut by 4 bases and J by 12 bases, with 18 bases left in between. The CDR3 covers 14 residues. The chain's CDR3 is CASSWDGGSKELFF. For the CDR3, the DNA is TGTGCCAGCAGTTGGGACGGGGGCTCTAAGGAACTGTTTTTT. Full variable domain (outside the CDR3, taken from reference TRBV28 and TRBJ1-4): DVKVTQSSRYLVKRTGEKVFLECVQDMDHENMFWYRQDPGLGLRLIYFSYDVKMKEKGDIPEGYSVSREKKERFSLILESASTNQTSMYLCASSWDGGSKELFFGSGTQLSVL.

Ten or more counts support this clonotype. The rearrangement uses TRBV5-6 and TRBJ1-2; D remains unclear. Germline V gene lookup returns CDR1 SGHDT and CDR2 YYEEEE. The CDR3 is 14 amino acids. V was clipped by 2 bases and J by 2 bases, with 10 bases between them. The CDR3 region has the DNA TGTGCCAGCAGCTTTTTAACAGCGAACTATGGCTACACCTTC. This translates into CASSFLTANYGYTF.

This chain uses TRBV19 with TRBJ1-5, with a weak D call TRBD1 (6 bases). This CDR3 contains 15 residues. V lost 4 bases and J lost 0, with 10 bases in between. The germline CDR1 and CDR2 sequences are LNHDA and SQIVND (reference sequence). CDR3 DNA sequence: TGTGCCAGTAGTAATCGACAGGTTAGCAATCAGCCCCAGCATTTT. Amino acids: CASSNRQVSNQPQHF.

With respect to this clonotype: Given a much more abundant clone one base away, this may be a read error. The chain employs TRBV20-1 and TRBJ2-7; the match to TRBD2 covers 7 bases. The end of the DNA aligns better with TRBJ2-1, so the J call may be wrong. CDR3 length: 13 amino acids. Germline assignment: CDR1 DFQATT and CDR2 SNEGSKA (reference sequence). DNA for the CDR3: TGCAGTGCTAGAGATCCTCGGGACTACGAGCAGTTCTTC. Translated: CSARDPRDYEQFF.

This clonotype was observed many times. This chain joins TRBV27 and TRBJ1-4; D not certain. The germline V gene has CDR1 MNHEY and CDR2 SMNVEV (reference sequence). V lost 5 bases and J lost 0, with 13 bases in between. This CDR3 is 16 amino acids long. CDR3 loop: CASSPWTVATNEKLFF. DNA of the CDR3: TGTGCCAGCAGTCCGTGGACTGTTGCAACTAATGAAAAACTGTTTTTT.

With respect to this clonotype: This may be a read error: a much more frequent sequence differs by one nucleotide. This chain joins TRBV10-3 and TRBJ1-4; no definite D call. CDR1 and CDR2 from the germline V gene are ENHRY and SYGVKD. The CDR3 sequence is 12 residues long. CDR3 coding DNA: TGTACCATCAGTCCGGAGAATGAAAAACTGTTTTTT. Amino acid sequence: CTISPENEKLFF.

This clonotype was counted at least ten times. The genes are TRBV6-5 and TRBJ2-7; 13 bases align to TRBD2. Germline CDR1 MNHEY, CDR2 SVGAGI. V gave up 5 bases and J gave up 5 bases; unmatched junction bases: 3. This CDR3 is built from 14 residues. The CDR3 sequence is CASSRTSGSHEQYF. The CDR3 DNA follows: TGTGCCAGCAGTCGGACTAGCGGGAGTCACGAGCAGTACTTC.